This T cell receptor (beta chain) was captured in a study of beta chain features in type 1 diabetes. Expressed TCRB transcripts were sequenced, since all the RNA that had been isolated was reverse transcribed. Assay used: immunoSEQ multiplex PCR; TCRdb lists only in-frame clones, some missing. The table lists about 620,000 clones, about 16% of them singletons. Overall study findings and caveats: Compared to healthy donors, patients appeared to have naive, central memory and Treg TCRB repertoires that were more alike. Insertions were fewer and deletions more numerous at VDJ junctions in type 1 diabetes patients. The study notes PCR might favor shorter templates equally in patients and controls.

Sorted populations all had greater than 98% purity. A note on this clone: No antigen is known for it.

The specimen sequenced was naive CD4+ T cells from blood. The clonotype originates from a man between 18 and 29 years old in good health.

CDR3 DNA sequence: TGTGCCAGCAGTGAAGCATTGGGGAACAATGAGCAGTTCTTC. Translated, it gives CASSEALGNNEQFF. V usage is TRBV6-1 and J usage is TRBJ2-1; the D is unclear. Germline CDR1 and CDR2: MNHNS and SASEGT. V was clipped by 0 bases and J by 5 bases, with 8 bases between them. The CDR3 length is 14 residues.